This T cell receptor beta chain was recovered during a study of cytomegalovirus exposure and HLA in healthy donors. The PCR used 60 Vbeta and 13 Jbeta primers. The assay was immunoSEQ multiplex PCR, and TCRdb's table has in-frame clones only and misses some. The sample holds approximately 70,000 clones, 70% to 80% seen once. Notes on the study in general: For presence/absence analyses, sequencing depth was assumed to be roughly uniform across donors. It was 150 or so TCR beta chains that were listed as cytomegalovirus-associated. Reportedly, a later analysis found an Asian-associated ancestry cluster had fewer N-insertions than the roughly 670-donor mean. The authors later found most CMV-associated TCR beta chains appeared HLA-restricted.

The V and J ends lost 5 bases and 8 bases respectively, with 12 bases between them. Per germline, CDR1 LNHDA and CDR2 SQIVND (reference sequence). The CDR3 covers 12 residues. For this clone: Its antigen is currently unknown.

This chain uses TRBV19 with TRBJ1-1; the D gene is possibly TRBD1 (5 bases). The clonotype was recovered from a man aged 50-60 years in good health and CMV-seronegative. Sequencing input: PBMCs. CDR3 DNA: TGTGCCAGTAGTTCCAGGGTCGGGGAAGCTTTCTTT. This encodes CASSSRVGEAFF.